Listed below are T cell receptor beta chains from one sample, sequenced in a study of T cell responses to AZD1222 COVID-19 vaccine. Method: immunoSEQ multiplex PCR; TCRdb's copy keeps in-frame clones and lacks some. The sample includes about 150,000 clones, approximately 91% seen only once; the top ten take approximately 2%. The input for sequencing was peripheral blood, taken 28 days after the second AZD1222 dose. The source of these receptors is an adult who received the AZD1222 COVID-19 vaccine. Both conserved end residues are part of each CDR3. Each record gives: CDR3 protein, V gene, CDR3 length, J gene.

CDR3 protein: CASSVVGSSGNTIYF
V gene: TRBV9
CDR3 length: 15
J gene: TRBJ1-3

CDR3 protein: CASSRLAGANEQFF
V gene: TRBV6-4
CDR3 length: 14
J gene: TRBJ2-1

CDR3 protein: CASRLEGFGQPQHF
V gene: TRBV7-2
CDR3 length: 14
J gene: TRBJ1-5

CDR3 protein: CASRVWGYGYTF
V gene: TRBV19
CDR3 length: 12
J gene: TRBJ1-2

CDR3 protein: CASSHAVGEGIREKLFF
V gene: TRBV4-1
CDR3 length: 17
J gene: TRBJ1-4

CDR3 protein: CSVELGTGANTEAFF
V gene: TRBV29-1
CDR3 length: 15
J gene: TRBJ1-1

CDR3 protein: CASSYQKRLIYEQYF
V gene: TRBV6-5
CDR3 length: 15
J gene: TRBJ2-7

CDR3 protein: CASNRRRDGRYGYTF
V gene: TRBV9
CDR3 length: 15
J gene: TRBJ1-2

CDR3 protein: CAWSLRGLSYNEQFF
V gene: TRBV30
CDR3 length: 15
J gene: TRBJ2-1

CDR3 protein: CASSRSGDSGNTIYF
V gene: TRBV18
CDR3 length: 15
J gene: TRBJ1-3

CDR3 protein: CASGLGTLGSPLHF
V gene: TRBV12-5
CDR3 length: 14
J gene: TRBJ1-6

CDR3 protein: CASSLEPGTSGRGEQFF
V gene: TRBV11-2
CDR3 length: 17
J gene: TRBJ2-1

CDR3 protein: CASSRGGLGAENTIYF
V gene: TRBV7-6
CDR3 length: 16
J gene: TRBJ1-3

CDR3 protein: CASSYASLNTEAFF
V gene: TRBV6-5
CDR3 length: 14
J gene: TRBJ1-1

CDR3 protein: CASSLAGDEAFF
V gene: TRBV7-6
CDR3 length: 12
J gene: TRBJ1-1

CDR3 protein: CASSLTGIRGYTF
V gene: TRBV5-5
CDR3 length: 13
J gene: TRBJ1-2

CDR3 protein: CASSGQGTGRHGYTF
V gene: TRBV4-2
CDR3 length: 15
J gene: TRBJ1-2

CDR3 protein: CASTPGGLAADTQYF
V gene: TRBV7-2
CDR3 length: 15
J gene: TRBJ2-3

CDR3 protein: CASSFLGASYEQYF
V gene: TRBV27
CDR3 length: 14
J gene: TRBJ2-7

CDR3 protein: CASSPSPPDSGNTIYF
V gene: TRBV28
CDR3 length: 16
J gene: TRBJ1-3

CDR3 protein: CSVLIRGRLDYGYTF
V gene: TRBV29-1
CDR3 length: 15
J gene: TRBJ1-2

CDR3 protein: CASSSLFRGAVSYEQYF
V gene: TRBV7-2
CDR3 length: 17
J gene: TRBJ2-7

CDR3 protein: CASAQREGRHNEQFF
V gene: TRBV6-4
CDR3 length: 15
J gene: TRBJ2-1

CDR3 protein: CASSLAHRTATIGWGTQYF
V gene: TRBV7-2
CDR3 length: 19
J gene: TRBJ2-5

CDR3 protein: CASSLPFGQGGEKLFF
V gene: TRBV7-9
CDR3 length: 16
J gene: TRBJ1-4

CDR3 protein: CASSPGSGLNTEAFF
V gene: TRBV5-8
CDR3 length: 15
J gene: TRBJ1-1

CDR3 protein: CASSLGAGGKTQYF
V gene: TRBV5-5
CDR3 length: 14
J gene: TRBJ2-5

CDR3 protein: CASSFAGGSNQPQHF
V gene: TRBV27
CDR3 length: 15
J gene: TRBJ1-5

CDR3 protein: CAWSYRGTAEAFF
V gene: TRBV30
CDR3 length: 13
J gene: TRBJ1-1

CDR3 protein: CASSPFQDSRNTIYF
V gene: TRBV18
CDR3 length: 15
J gene: TRBJ1-3

CDR3 protein: CASSLSGQGGNTIYF
V gene: TRBV5-1
CDR3 length: 15
J gene: TRBJ1-3

CDR3 protein: CASTGDRGNQPQHF
V gene: TRBV2
CDR3 length: 14
J gene: TRBJ1-5

CDR3 protein: CAISLSGGSEAFF
V gene: TRBV10-3
CDR3 length: 13
J gene: TRBJ1-1

CDR3 protein: CASSFRGLYNSPLHF
V gene: TRBV5-1
CDR3 length: 15
J gene: TRBJ1-6

CDR3 protein: CASSPGQASLNAFF
V gene: TRBV6-2/TRBV6-3
CDR3 length: 14
J gene: TRBJ1-1

CDR3 protein: CASSLEGPYEQYF
V gene: TRBV11-1
CDR3 length: 13
J gene: TRBJ2-7

CDR3 protein: CASSAGTGLEKLFF
V gene: TRBV9
CDR3 length: 14
J gene: TRBJ1-4

CDR3 protein: CASSVGTGGTDTQYF
V gene: TRBV9
CDR3 length: 15
J gene: TRBJ2-3

CDR3 protein: CASSPNGHYNSPLHF
V gene: TRBV7-6
CDR3 length: 15
J gene: TRBJ1-6

CDR3 protein: CASSFFRDPSYEQYF
V gene: TRBV5-1
CDR3 length: 15
J gene: TRBJ2-7

CDR3 protein: CASSHADGTTNEKLFF
V gene: TRBV3-1/TRBV3-2
CDR3 length: 16
J gene: TRBJ1-4

CDR3 protein: CAWSPGSNGNTIYF
V gene: TRBV30
CDR3 length: 14
J gene: TRBJ1-3

CDR3 protein: CASSPTGGGNTIYF
V gene: TRBV7-9
CDR3 length: 14
J gene: TRBJ1-3

CDR3 protein: CASSPRALNRDNYEKLFF
V gene: TRBV7-2
CDR3 length: 18
J gene: TRBJ1-4

CDR3 protein: CASSPGAGDTEAFF
V gene: TRBV3-1/TRBV3-2
CDR3 length: 14
J gene: TRBJ1-1

CDR3 protein: CASSINTEKLFF
V gene: TRBV7-9
CDR3 length: 12
J gene: TRBJ1-4

CDR3 protein: CASSSSSSTIYF
V gene: TRBV7-9
CDR3 length: 12
J gene: TRBJ1-3

CDR3 protein: CASSRQGAYNEQFF
V gene: TRBV6-5
CDR3 length: 14
J gene: TRBJ2-1

CDR3 protein: CASSWSREAFF
V gene: TRBV5-6
CDR3 length: 11
J gene: TRBJ1-1

CDR3 protein: CASSLDGHEYEQYF
V gene: TRBV11-3
CDR3 length: 14
J gene: TRBJ2-7

CDR3 protein: CASSQDTMAGGDSPLHF
V gene: TRBV3-1/TRBV3-2
CDR3 length: 17
J gene: TRBJ1-6

CDR3 protein: CASSLIAGLNEKLFF
V gene: TRBV11-2
CDR3 length: 15
J gene: TRBJ1-4

CDR3 protein: CASSTSGRANSPLHF
V gene: TRBV9
CDR3 length: 15
J gene: TRBJ1-6

CDR3 protein: CASSQGVAGEQFF
V gene: TRBV4-2
CDR3 length: 13
J gene: TRBJ2-1